This TCR beta chain is drawn from a study of CD8 T cells in ankylosing spondylitis (dated by TCRdb to the late 2010s). Describing the broader study: To find TCR variants linked to disease, the study profiled T cell receptor beta repertoires in ankylosing spondylitis patients and healthy donors. The full study cohort comprised 25 or so ankylosing spondylitis patients and 85 to 120 healthy donors. Peripheral blood was sampled, and synovial fluid was also collected from ankylosing spondylitis patients. The study at large found these results: Blood from ankylosing spondylitis patients appeared to be characterized by a TCR beta motif composed of under ten highly homologous amino acid variants. The disease-linked clones were reported as significantly enriched in matched synovial fluid samples from ankylosing spondylitis patients. In peripheral blood, the disease-linked clones were found at relatively low frequencies and had a CD8+ phenotype. Some motif variants had previously been reported in the synovial fluid and blood of reactive arthritis patients, which suggests shared mechanisms of disease initiation.

Sequenced on an Illumina HiSeq 2500. TCR beta libraries were prepared by quantitative 5'-RACE with molecular barcodes. Per the source publication's procedure: To identify disease-linked TCR variants, a new computational method was used, one built on a probabilistic model of VDJ rearrangement. TCRdb passed the public sequencing reads through fastp at Q25 and MiXCR, retaining productive beta sequences. Rows are combined by CDR3 protein, so each entry shows the most common genes and DNA. V and J calls and clone size were set by TCRdb, not the authors. For this sample there are 150,000 to 200,000 distinct CDR3 sequences; roughly 10% appear just once. 25% to 30% of the sample is held by the ten biggest clonotypes. This clonotype has a count of ten or more. Its antigen has not been determined. Base qualities are not at hand, and no much larger clone is one base apart. Inclusive of the bounding cysteine and phenylalanine, the CDR3 is 16 residues long. The retained sequence is limited to the CDR3, 48 bases, with the frame set at the first base.

This receptor was identified in a male donor with ankylosing spondylitis or in good health (not recorded which). The chain was built from TRBV21-1 and TRBJ2-1. TRBV21-1 is a known pseudogene. The sample consisted of blood, either unsorted or a sorted T cell fraction (not recorded which). The CDR3 region reads CASSKNVARTYNEQFF. Read as DNA, the sequence is TGTGCCAGCAGCAAAAACGTAGCGCGCACTTACAATGAGCAGTTCTTC.